This T cell receptor (beta chain) was identified in a study of blood T cell repertoires in COVID-19 (TCRdb year 2020). About the investigation overall: Samples covering the acute and convalescent phases of COVID-19 were provided by collaborators in the United States, Italy and Spain. The sample metadata nearly always contained a de-identified subject ID, COVID-19 status, age in years and sex. The samples were drawn from two sources: the first 160 participants of the ongoing ImmuneRACE study, and some 1,300 subjects contributed by 6 global collaborators. The prospective study material was composed of cDNA or gDNA derived from T cells, B-cell-depleted T cells, or PBMCs. Deeply sampled blood TCRbeta repertoires from subjects exposed to, actively infected with, or recovered from COVID-19 were included in the dataset. Where available, HLA class I and class II types were taken from metadata supplied by the sample provider and were not determined by assay-based typing. A freely available public database, intended as a resource for researchers studying the immune response to SARS-CoV-2, is where the repertoires were released.

The immunoSEQ Assay, a bias-controlled multiplex PCR, was used to amplify TCRbeta CDR3 regions from genomic DNA. The original pipeline was this. Within the assay, amplification of reference gene primers was used to estimate how many nucleated cells each sample contained. To quantify the absolute abundance of each unique TCRbeta CDR3 rearrangement, sequence reads were collapsed and filtered. For each sample, productive Simpson clonality was calculated as the square root of Simpson's diversity index across productive rearrangements. TCRdb took this table from immuneACCESS and kept in-frame rearrangements with V and J called. Such tables lack part of the clones; where checked against another copy, unresolved V genes explain under half of the gap, and the rest is unexplained. The V and J calls and clone size are taken from that table; D and trimming were inferred from the DNA. The sample data list around 300,000 clones, and 70% to 90% of these were observed just once. 11% of the sample comes from the top ten.

The germline V gene (reference sequence) sets CDR1 to LNHDA and CDR2 to SQIVND. From the cysteine up to the phenylalanine, the CDR3 has a length of 14 residues. CDR3 DNA is the only sequence kept; it has 42 bases, read in frame from the first base. A distance of 14 bases separates the germline ends of V and J, which lose 8 bases and 6 bases respectively. To note about this clone: Its cognate antigen has yet to be identified. Within one base of it there is no much larger clone, and no base qualities were kept.

Points the paper makes about the study in general: The quantity of clinical and demographic metadata differed by source and by participant and was supplied without curation.

The collaborating institutions used their own protocols to collect whole blood in K2EDTA tubes. For TCRbeta analysis, collaborators shipped samples in one of three forms: frozen whole blood, isolated PBMCs, or DNA extracted from either of those sample types. The origin of this receptor is a woman aged 70-85 years with acute or convalescent COVID-19. Material: peripheral blood. The chain joins TRBV19 to TRBJ1-6, with TRBD1 tentatively as D gene (5 bases match). The DNA reads TGTGCCAGTGGGGTCCGGGGACTTAATTCACCCCTCCACTTT. This is translated as CASGVRGLNSPLHF.